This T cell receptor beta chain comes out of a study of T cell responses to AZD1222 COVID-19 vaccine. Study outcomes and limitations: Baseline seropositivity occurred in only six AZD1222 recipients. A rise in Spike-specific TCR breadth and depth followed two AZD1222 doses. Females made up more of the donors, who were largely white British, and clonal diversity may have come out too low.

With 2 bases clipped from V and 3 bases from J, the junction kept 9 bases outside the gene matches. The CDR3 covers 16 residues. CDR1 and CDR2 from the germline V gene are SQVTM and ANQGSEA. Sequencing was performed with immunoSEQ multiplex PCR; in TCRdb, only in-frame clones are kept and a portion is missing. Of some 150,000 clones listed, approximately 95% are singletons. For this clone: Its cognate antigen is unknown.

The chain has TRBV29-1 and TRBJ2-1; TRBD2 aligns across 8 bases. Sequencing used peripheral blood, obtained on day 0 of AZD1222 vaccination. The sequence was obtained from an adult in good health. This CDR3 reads CSVEPSSGFIYNEQFF. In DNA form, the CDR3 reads TGCAGCGTTGAACCCTCTAGCGGGTTCATCTACAATGAGCAGTTCTTC.